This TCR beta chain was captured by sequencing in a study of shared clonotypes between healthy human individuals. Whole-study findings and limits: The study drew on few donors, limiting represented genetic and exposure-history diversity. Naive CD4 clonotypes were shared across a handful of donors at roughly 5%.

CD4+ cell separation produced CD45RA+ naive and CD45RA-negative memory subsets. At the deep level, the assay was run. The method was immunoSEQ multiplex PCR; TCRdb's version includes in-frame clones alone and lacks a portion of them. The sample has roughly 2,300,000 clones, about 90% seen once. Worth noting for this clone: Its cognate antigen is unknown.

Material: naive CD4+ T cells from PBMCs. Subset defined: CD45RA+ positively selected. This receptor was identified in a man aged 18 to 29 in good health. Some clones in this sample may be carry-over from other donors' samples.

The CDR3 nucleotides read TGTGCCAGCAGACCTCAAGGAGCCAGAGACAATGAGCAGTTCTTC. This sequence encodes CASRPQGARDNEQFF. The chain employs TRBV11-2 and TRBJ2-1; the D is unclear. The CDR3 is 15 residues long. V lost 6 bases and J lost 5, with 17 bases in between. Germline CDR1 SGHAT, CDR2 FQNNGV.